The TCR beta chain under discussion was sequenced for a study of blood T cell repertoires in COVID-19. Germline CDR1 is KGHSY and CDR2 is FQNENV. V lost 0 bases and J 9 bases, leaving 17 bases between the germline ends. The CDR3 is 15 residues long. Assay: immunoSEQ multiplex PCR; the TCRdb copy retains only in-frame clones and omits some. The sample gives tens of thousands of clones, 65% to 80% of which show up once; approximately 30% is in the top ten. Only a few counts were recorded for this clone. This receptor was identified in a human donor in a cohort sampled during active COVID-19. V gene TRBV16 combines with J gene TRBJ2-5; tentatively, D is TRBD2 (5 bases). The sample comprised peripheral blood. The CDR3: CASSQSQPWGVAQYF. DNA for the CDR3: TGTGCCAGCAGCCAATCCCAACCGTGGGGAGTAGCCCAGTACTTC.